The present T cell receptor (beta chain) was sequenced within a study of T cells in tuberculosis. Overall study context: In South Africa, adults with active tuberculosis were compared with IGRA-negative and latently infected IGRA-positive adolescents.

The table came from immunoSEQ multiplex PCR; TCRdb's copy has only in-frame clones and leaves some out. Among 25,000 to 35,000 clones listed, over 95% were seen once. Germline-derived CDR1 and CDR2 are LNHDA and SQIVND (reference sequence). The V and J ends lost 3 bases and 4 bases, in that order; junction bases with no gene match: 3. This CDR3 comprises 15 residues. On average approximately 100,000 T cells per donor were immunosequenced. The gene calls are TRBV19 and TRBJ1-3; TRBD1 matches 10 bases. The sample taken for sequencing was PBMCs. The sequence was collected from a donor between 10 and 29 years old with latent tuberculosis or without tuberculosis infection. The CDR3 bases are TGTGCCAGTAGTATTGGACAGGGGGGAGGAAACACCATATATTTT. The encoded protein is CASSIGQGGGNTIYF. Using reference TRBV19 and TRBJ1-3 for the parts outside the CDR3, the full variable domain is DGGITQSPKYLFRKEGQNVTLSCEQNLNHDAMYWYRQDPGQGLRLIYYSQIVNDFQKGDIAEGYSVSREKKESFPLTVTSAQKNPTAFYLCASSIGQGGGNTIYFGEGSWLTVV.